This T cell receptor beta chain was sequenced during a study of human T cells and chemical hapten exposure. In the study overall: Application of 0.01% DPC to the upper back was done by patch test, with a reading at 6 days. Regarding the study as a whole: In the PT1 data, expanded TCR counts showed a positive correlation with patch test score.

This clonotype was seen more than once but under ten times. The antigen remains undetermined. The length of the CDR3 is 15 residues. Looked up from germline, CDR1 is SSHAT and CDR2 is FNYEAQ (reference sequence). J was trimmed by 2 bases and V by 2 bases; bases with no gene match: 2. TCRdb re-derived calls from the RACE reads in MiXCR, one entry per CDR3 protein. The table records more than 70,000 distinct CDR3 sequences, roughly 12% of them present only once. Sample time point: patch test 2, 6 weeks after DPC sensitization. The treatment is: therapeutic diphenylcyclopropenone sensitization with weekly scalp DPC.

The chain employs TRBV7-7 and TRBJ2-7, with 11 bases aligning to TRBD2. Sequenced material: whole blood, taken in connection with sensitization to the hapten diphenylcyclopropenone (DPC). The receptor comes from a man aged 18 to 30 with alopecia areata. Some clones in this sample may be carry-over from other donors' samples. This CDR3 reads CASSLSSGGTYEQYF. CDR3 in DNA: TGTGCCAGCAGCTTATCTAGCGGGGGGACCTACGAGCAGTACTTC.